This T cell receptor beta chain was recorded in a study of cytomegalovirus exposure and HLA in healthy donors. The CDR3 has 16 residues. Unmatched junction bases numbered 6, after V lost 6 bases and J lost 0 bases. The V gene's germline CDR1 is WSHSY and CDR2 SAAADI. 13 Jbeta primers and 60 Vbeta primers were used for the PCR. In the study's own analysis: Around 10 million of the approximately 80 million unique TCR beta chains counted in a later analysis were shared. Sequenced by immunoSEQ multiplex PCR; TCRdb stores in-frame clones only, minus some. V and J calls plus clone size are reproduced from that table; the DNA served to infer D and trimming. The sample carries more than 150,000 clones, 78% recorded once. On this clone: Its antigen remains unidentified. Within the sample, other DNA sequences also encode this same CDR3.

Study-level findings and limits: DRB1 had the most TCR associations and HLA-C the fewest, a later analysis found, with rates varying by HLA locus. Productive rates of about 90% or about 30% were seen for most TCR beta V segments in an earlier analysis.

This clonotype was sampled from a woman younger than 45 in good health and CMV-seropositive. The rearrangement uses TRBV10-2 and TRBJ1-5, with 9 bases fitting TRBD1. The sample taken for sequencing was PBMCs. CDR3 bases: TGCGCCAGCAGCACCGGGACAGGGAATAGCAATCAGCCCCAGCATTTT. This encodes CASSTGTGNSNQPQHF.